Listed here are 5 T cell receptor beta chains from one sample, sequenced in a study of tumor-infiltrating lymphocytes in primary liver carcinoma. Alongside blood RNA obtained from unsorted whole blood, germline DNA was also extracted. Production of TCR beta cDNA used around 0.45 ug total RNA together with a constant-region primer. Three nested multiplex PCR rounds, a slightly modified ARM-PCR method, built the TCR beta libraries. The opening two PCR rounds, ten to eleven cycles each, paired TRBV1-TRBV30 forward primers with a C-beta reverse primer. TCRdb called the multiplex PCR reads again in MiXCR, with one record for every CDR3 protein. The data show 330,000 or so distinct CDR3 sequences, about two thirds seen once. Sequencing was performed on peripheral blood. All receptors come from a man aged 35 to 55 with primary liver carcinoma and hepatitis B virus infection.

As to this clonotype: This could be a read error, since a much larger clone is one nucleotide away. The chain recombines TRBV6-2 or TRBV6-3 with TRBJ2-3; perhaps D is TRBD1 or TRBD2 (5 bases each). Per the germline V gene, CDR1 is MNHEY and CDR2 is SVGEGT. The CDR3 spans 12 residues. This CDR3 reads CGASWGPGMQYF. In nucleotides, the CDR3 is TGTGGGGCCAGCTGGGGACCGGGAATGCAGTATTTT.

The rearrangement uses TRBV11-2 and TRBJ2-3, with 12 bases aligning to TRBD2. Germline V gene data show CDR1 as SGHAT and CDR2 as FQNNGV. V was pared by 3 bases and J by 4 bases, with 5 bases of the junction left unmatched. This CDR3 is built from 16 residues. The CDR3 DNA follows: TGTGCCAGCAGCTTTCGGACTAGCGGGATACCAGATACGCAGTATTTT. It yields the protein CASSFRTSGIPDTQYF. Looking up the rest from reference TRBV11-2 and TRBJ2-3 gives the full variable domain: EAGVAQSPRYKIIEKRQSVAFWCNPISGHATLYWYQQILGQGPKLLIQFQNNGVVDDSQLPKDRFSAERLKGVDSTLKIQPAKLEDSAVYLCASSFRTSGIPDTQYFGPGTRLTVL.

In this sample, this clonotype turned up once. This may be a read error: a much more frequent sequence differs by one nucleotide. V gene TRBV29-1 combines with J gene TRBJ2-7, with D possibly matching TRBD2 (6 bases). V was pared by 6 bases and J by 6 bases, with 18 bases between. CDR3 length equals 13 residues. Germline V lookup: CDR1 SQVTM, CDR2 ANQGSEA. The CDR3 is CSVEGTRNFEQYF. In DNA, the CDR3 is TGCAGCGTGGAGGGGACCCGAAACTTCGAGCAGTACTTC.

The V and J genes are TRBV5-1 and TRBJ1-4; 8 bases match TRBD1. The germline gives CDR1 SGHRS, CDR2 YFSETQ. The CDR3 totals 14 residues. Losses at the gene ends were 5 bases for V and 3 bases for J; bases not matched to a gene: 3. The CDR3 region is CASRLQGANEKLFF. The DNA for the CDR3 is TGCGCCAGCAGATTACAGGGGGCTAATGAAAAACTGTTTTTT.

In regard to this clonotype: Here the CDR3 omits its conserved ending phenylalanine or tryptophan, so a read error is the likely source. The DNA is omitted, as the CDR3 cannot be located on it reliably, and the CDR3 follows TCRdb's listing. This chain connects TRBV11-1 to TRBJ2-1; TRBD1 was called by the table and not checked on the DNA. The CDR3 extends over 10 residues, inclusive of both ends. Germline CDR1 is SGHAT and CDR2 is FQDESV (reference sequence). The CDR3 loop reads CVNSLVDSCC.